This T cell receptor beta chain was profiled in a study of T-cell reconstitution after alpha-beta-depleted transplantation in children. Study findings and constraints: Alpha-beta T cells present about two months after transplant were reported to originate from several hundred expanded graft clones. T-cell numbers and diversity, one year after transplant, stemmed largely from T cells that were newly produced. Some patients' high day-60 TCRbeta diversity was traced to surviving recipient T cells and thymic progenitors.

The CDR3 has 16 amino acids. Per germline, CDR1 DFQATT and CDR2 SNEGSKA (reference sequence). The V gene end was trimmed by 1 base and the J gene end by 1 base; junction bases not matched to a gene: 0. Unique molecular identifiers were used in preparing the TCRbeta library. TCRdb re-called the PCR reads through MiXCR, storing one row per CDR3 protein. The repertoire holds more than 85,000 distinct CDR3 sequences, under 9% seen once, with about a sixth in the top ten. Comment on this clonotype: Its cognate antigen is unknown.

Specimen: PBMCs, collected before TCRalphabeta/CD19-depleted stem cell transplant. The rearrangement links TRBV20-1 to TRBJ2-2; 13 bases are shared with TRBD2. The source of this sequence is a boy aged 2 to 10 with acute lymphoblastic leukemia, due to receive a stem cell transplant. CDR3 nucleotides: TGCAGTGCTAGAGGACTAGCGGGGGGGAACACCGGGGAGCTGTTTTTT. This gives the protein CSARGLAGGNTGELFF.